A selection of T cell receptor beta chains follows, all from one sample in a study of radiation and T cells in renal cell carcinoma. Repertoires were generated with immunoSEQ multiplex PCR, while TCRdb's copy carries only in-frame clones and drops some. Of approximately 23,000 clones in the sample, about 51% were seen once. This specimen consisted of tumor tissue, obtained from a patient whose treatment included radiotherapy and nephrectomy. Every receptor here comes from a woman between 50 and 59 years old with renal cell carcinoma. CDR3s include the opening cysteine and the closing phenylalanine or tryptophan. The order of the fields is D gene, J gene, V gene, clone size, CDR3 protein, CDR3 DNA. A D gene is named only where the DNA matches it firmly. The size of a clone is reported for some rows only, either as once, few or many, or as a class for expanded clones.

>NA|TRBJ1-1|TRBV7-9|many
CASSLATWDRNTEAFF
TGTGCCAGCAGCTTAGCGACATGGGATAGGAACACTGAAGCTTTCTTT
>NA|TRBJ1-1|TRBV6-6|NA
CASSRRSQGQNTEAFF
TGTGCCAGCAGCCGCCGATCGCAGGGACAGAACACTGAAGCTTTCTTT
>TRBD1|TRBJ1-2|TRBV19|NA
CASSPTTGVDGYTF
TGTGCCAGTAGTCCGACGACAGGGGTCGATGGCTACACCTTC
>NA|TRBJ1-1|TRBV7-2|NA
CASSLSGVTEAFF
TGTGCCAGCAGCTTAAGCGGGGTCACTGAAGCTTTCTTT
>NA|TRBJ1-2|TRBV5-6|NA
CASSLGTGYTF
TGTGCCAGCAGCCTAGGGACTGGCTACACCTTC
>NA|TRBJ1-2|TRBV6-5|NA
CASSYSIRGGYYGYTF
TGTGCCAGCAGTTACTCGATCCGGGGAGGGTACTATGGCTACACCTTC
>NA|TRBJ1-6|TRBV6-6|NA
CASKDQSSYNSPLHF
TGTGCCAGCAAAGACCAGAGCTCCTATAATTCACCCCTCCACTTT
>NA|TRBJ1-1|TRBV5-6|NA
CASSFQGRGNTEAFF
TGTGCCAGCAGCTTCCAGGGCCGGGGGAACACTGAAGCTTTCTTT
>NA|TRBJ2-7|TRBV9|NA
CASSVGQARAEQYF
TGTGCCAGCAGCGTAGGACAGGCTCGGGCCGAGCAGTACTTC
>NA|TRBJ2-7|TRBV4-1|few
CASSQDGVEAAEQYF
TGCGCCAGCAGCCAAGATGGGGTCGAGGCGGCCGAGCAGTACTTC
>NA|TRBJ1-5|TRBV6-6|NA
CASSQSGPNQPQHF
TGTGCCAGCAGTCAATCGGGACCGAATCAGCCCCAGCATTTT
>NA|TRBJ2-7|TRBV30|NA
CAWSVRGTTDEQYF
TGTGCCTGGAGTGTACGTGGGACCACCGATGAGCAGTACTTC
>TRBD1|TRBJ2-7|TRBV15|NA
CATSSPDRLYEQYF
TGTGCCACCAGCTCACCGGACAGGCTCTACGAGCAGTACTTC
>TRBD2|TRBJ2-1|TRBV2|many
CASSQRLAGGKDEQFF
TGTGCCAGCAGCCAAAGACTAGCGGGGGGTAAGGATGAGCAGTTCTTC
>NA|TRBJ2-3|TRBV7-9|medium-sized
CASTYLGGARDTQYF
TGTGCCAGCACCTACCTGGGGGGGGCGCGGGATACGCAGTATTTT
>NA|TRBJ1-1|TRBV7-9|NA
CASSFPVQGNTEAFF
TGTGCCAGCAGCTTCCCAGTCCAGGGAAACACTGAAGCTTTCTTT
>NA|TRBJ2-1|TRBV25-1|NA
CASSEGGAGYNEQFF
TGTGCCAGCAGTGAGGGGGGGGCAGGATACAATGAGCAGTTCTTC
>NA|TRBJ1-1|TRBV7-8|NA
CASSQWTVMNTEAFF
TGTGCCAGCAGCCAGTGGACAGTAATGAACACTGAAGCTTTCTTT
>TRBD2|TRBJ2-7|TRBV13|few
CASSLWAGGLYEQYF
TGTGCCAGCAGCTTATGGGCGGGGGGGCTCTACGAGCAGTACTTC
>TRBD1|TRBJ1-1|TRBV29-1|NA
CSVSQGGTTEAFF
TGCAGCGTTTCACAGGGGGGAACCACTGAAGCTTTCTTT
>NA|TRBJ1-5|TRBV2|few
CASRGVGASNQPQHF
TGTGCCAGCAGGGGCGTGGGAGCTAGCAATCAGCCCCAGCATTTT
>NA|TRBJ1-1|TRBV4-3|medium-sized
CASSLPPQMNTEAFF
TGCGCCAGCAGCCTCCCGCCCCAGATGAACACTGAAGCTTTCTTT